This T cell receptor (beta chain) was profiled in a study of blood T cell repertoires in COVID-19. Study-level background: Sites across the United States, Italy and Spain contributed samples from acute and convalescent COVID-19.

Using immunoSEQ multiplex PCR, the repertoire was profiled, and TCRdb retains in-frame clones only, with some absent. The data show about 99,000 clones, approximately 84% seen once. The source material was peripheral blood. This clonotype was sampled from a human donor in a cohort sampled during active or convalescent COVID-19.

The CDR3 loop is CASSLGLDTQYF. The CDR3 coding sequence is TGTGCCAGCAGTTTGGGGCTAGATACGCAGTATTTT. The chain carries TRBV12-3 or TRBV12-4 and TRBJ2-3, with D maybe TRBD1 (5 bases). V lost 3 bases, J lost 5 bases, and 6 bases lay in between. CDR3 size: 12 residues.